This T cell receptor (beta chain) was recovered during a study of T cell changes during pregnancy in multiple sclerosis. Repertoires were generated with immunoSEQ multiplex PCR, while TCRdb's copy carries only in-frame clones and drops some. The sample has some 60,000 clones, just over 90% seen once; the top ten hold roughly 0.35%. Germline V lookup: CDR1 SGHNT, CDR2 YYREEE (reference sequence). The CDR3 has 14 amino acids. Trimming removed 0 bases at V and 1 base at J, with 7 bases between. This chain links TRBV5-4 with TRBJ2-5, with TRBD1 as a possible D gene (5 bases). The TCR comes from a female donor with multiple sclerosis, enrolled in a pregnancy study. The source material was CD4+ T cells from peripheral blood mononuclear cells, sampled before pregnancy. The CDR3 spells CASSLGGAQETQYF. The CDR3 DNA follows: TGTGCCAGCAGCTTGGGTGGGGCCCAAGAGACCCAGTACTTC.